This paragraph reports one T cell receptor (beta chain). These data are taken from a study of blood T cell repertoires in COVID-19. Overall study context: Researchers got acute and convalescent COVID-19 samples from the United States, Italy and Spain. T cells, B-cell-depleted T cells, or PBMCs provided the cDNA or gDNA that served as material.

Germline CDR1 is SGHAT and CDR2 is FQDESV (reference sequence). The junction had 6 bases not matched to a gene; V was cut back by 5 bases and J by 3 bases. The CDR3 length is 15 residues. Per the authors' pipeline: Researchers report that nucleated cell counts were estimated from reference gene primer amplification. Profiling relied on immunoSEQ multiplex PCR, and the TCRdb table lists in-frame clones only, not all of them. V, J and clone size were drawn from that table, and D and trimming were deduced from the DNA. The sample yields around 200,000 clones, 88% seen once. The sequence came from a man younger than 35 with active or convalescent COVID-19. The rearrangement joins TRBV11-1 to TRBJ2-3; 9 bases fit TRBD1. Sequencing was performed on peripheral blood. The CDR3 spells CASSEDRGSTDTQYF. DNA of the CDR3: TGTGCCAGCAGCGAGGACAGGGGATCTACAGATACGCAGTATTTT.